Shown below are 19 T cell receptor beta chains from a single sample sequenced in a study of CD8+ T cells in alopecia areata. Stated treatment: oral pan-JAK inhibitor, 5-10 mg twice daily. Following RNA extraction, reverse transcription yielded cDNA that acted as the sequencing template. The protocol was immunoSEQ multiplex PCR, while the TCRdb copy is restricted to in-frame clones and leaves out a portion. The repertoire has roughly 190,000 clones, around 56% of them found once; the top ten carry about 0.65%. The source was CD4+ T cells sorted from blood, collected at week 4, from a patient treated with tofacitinib. Every receptor here comes from a human donor with alopecia areata.

This chain uses TRBV29-1 with TRBJ2-2, with a tentative D call TRBD1 (5 bases). Trimming removed 7 bases at V and 6 bases at J, with 15 bases between. Per germline, CDR1 SQVTM and CDR2 ANQGSEA. The CDR3 consists of 13 residues. In nucleotides, the CDR3 is TGCAGCGCCAGGGCAGTTTCGGCCGGGGAGCTGTTTTTT. Translated: CSARAVSAGELFF.

In this sample, this clone turned up a few times. The rearrangement joins TRBV29-1 to TRBJ2-5, with 7 bases matching TRBD1. V shed 1 base, J shed 9 bases, and the junction held 8 bases outside the gene matches. The CDR3 is 13 amino acids. Germline lookup yields CDR1 SQVTM and CDR2 ANQGSEA. The CDR3 DNA is TGCAGCGTTGAAGGGGGACAGAGATTGGCCCAGTACTTC. Its protein product is CSVEGGQRLAQYF.

The table lists this clone with many counts. Other DNA sequences in the sample encode the same CDR3. J is TRBJ2-1 and V is TRBV6-1, with TRBD2 matching 9 bases. CDR3 size: 16 residues. CDR1 is MNHNS, CDR2 SASEGT, per germline. The V gene end was trimmed by 2 bases and the J gene end by 2 bases; junction bases not matched to a gene: 4. The DNA for the CDR3 is TGTGCCAGCAGTGAACCGGGCGGGAGGGCCTACAATGAGCAGTTCTTC. Translating gives CASSEPGGRAYNEQFF.

This sequence joins TRBV18 and TRBJ2-1; D possibly corresponds to TRBD2 (5 bases). The CDR3 has 12 residues. Germline CDR1 and CDR2: KGHSH and LQKENI. Trimming removed 9 bases from V and 6 bases from J, with 12 bases in between. This chain's CDR3 is CASVTGSNEQFF. The CDR3 region has the DNA TGTGCCAGTGTCACTGGGAGCAATGAGCAGTTCTTC.

The genes are TRBV5-1 and TRBJ1-1; 7 nucleotides agree with TRBD1. Germline lookup yields CDR1 SGHRS and CDR2 YFSETQ. This CDR3 is built from 12 residues. J was trimmed by 10 bases and V by 2 bases; bases with no gene match: 5. This CDR3 reads CASSLGQGGAFF. The CDR3 DNA reads as TGCGCCAGCAGCTTAGGTCAGGGGGGAGCTTTCTTT.

This clone was observed a few times. This sequence joins TRBV2 and TRBJ2-7; 8 nucleotides agree with TRBD1. The CDR3 contains 14 residues. The trim removed 4 bases at V and 6 bases at J, leaving 8 bases unmatched. Germline CDR1 SNHLY, CDR2 FYNNEI. CDR3 region: CASSGPDRALEQYF. In DNA form, the CDR3 reads TGTGCCAGCAGTGGACCGGACAGGGCGCTCGAGCAGTACTTC.

The chain combines TRBV4-1 with TRBJ2-7; perhaps D is TRBD1 or TRBD2 (5 bases each). The CDR3 spans 13 residues. Germline CDR1 MGHRA, CDR2 YSYEKL. V was trimmed by 2 bases and J by 6 bases, leaving 11 bases between them. CDR3 DNA: TGCGCCAGCAGCCAACCCACAGGAGGCGAGCAGTACTTC. Its translation is CASSQPTGGEQYF.

This clone turned up a few times. The chain couples TRBV28 to TRBJ2-1; 10 nucleotides match TRBD2. The germline gives CDR1 MDHEN, CDR2 SYDVKM. The CDR3 has 15 residues. Trimming cost V 6 bases and J 12 bases; bases outside gene matches: 14. This chain's CDR3 is CASSQVAGGHRRQFF. CDR3 sequence (DNA): TGTGCCAGCAGCCAAGTAGCGGGAGGACACCGAAGGCAGTTCTTC.

The rearrangement joins TRBV30 to TRBJ2-6; D is undetermined. The CDR3 has 17 amino acids. Germline V gene lookup returns CDR1 GTSNPN and CDR2 SVGIG (reference sequence). Trimming shortened V by 2 bases and J by 1 base, and 15 bases separated the two germline ends. As DNA, the CDR3 is TGTGCCTGGAGTTCCGGGTTTGTGAAATCTGGGGCCAACGTCCTGACTTTC. Protein sequence: CAWSSGFVKSGANVLTF.

This clone was seen a single time. This chain joins TRBV29-1 and TRBJ2-7, with 8 nucleotides matching TRBD2. Per the germline V gene, CDR1 is SQVTM and CDR2 is ANQGSEA. Unmatched junction bases numbered 13, after V lost 5 bases and J lost 7 bases. This CDR3 region has 14 residues. CDR3: CSVQWTSLIGEQYF. The CDR3 DNA reads as TGCAGCGTTCAATGGACTAGCTTAATCGGAGAGCAGTACTTC.

In this sample, this clone turned up a few times. The V gene is TRBV7-2, the J gene TRBJ2-5, with D perhaps matching TRBD2 (6 bases). Germline values: CDR1 SGHTA, CDR2 FQGNSA. Trimming took 3 bases from V and 5 from J, leaving 16 bases between them. This CDR3 is built from 15 residues. Here the CDR3 DNA reads TGTGCCAGCAGCTTTTTTGGGGGGAAGGGGGAGACCCAGTACTTC. This gives the protein CASSFFGGKGETQYF.

Here the CDR3 reads CASSRGRPEQPQHF. In DNA, the CDR3 is TGTGCCAGCAGCCGGGGACGACCGGAGCAGCCCCAGCATTTT. The chain carries TRBV6-5 and TRBJ1-5, with a possible D match to TRBD1 (5 bases). V lost 6 bases to trimming and J lost 7 bases, with 16 bases between them. Germline CDR1 and CDR2: MNHEY and SVGAGI. There are 14 residues in the CDR3.

The chain recombines TRBV11-2 with TRBJ2-5; no reliable D call. CDR3 length: 14 amino acids. Trimming took 1 base from V and 5 from J, leaving 11 bases between them. Germline CDR1 and CDR2: SGHAT and FQNNGV. The CDR3 loop reads CASSLGNSAETQYF. The CDR3 DNA is TGTGCCAGCAGCTTAGGAAACTCTGCGGAGACCCAGTACTTC.

This clone was counted a few times. The CDR3 here is CSVNRGREAFF. CDR3 DNA: TGCAGCGTGAACAGGGGGCGTGAAGCTTTCTTT. The chain recombines TRBV29-1 with TRBJ1-1, with 9 bases aligning to TRBD1. Germline CDR1 and CDR2: SQVTM and ANQGSEA. V lost 6 bases to trimming and J lost 7 bases; unmatched junction nucleotides: 3. The CDR3 contains 11 residues. Variable domain in full (rest from reference TRBV29-1 and TRBJ1-1): SAVISQKPSRDICQRGTSLTIQCQVDSQVTMMFWYRQQPGQSLTLIATANQGSEATYESGFVIDKFPISRPNLTFSTLTVSNMSPEDSSIYLCSVNRGREAFFGQGTRLTVV.

In regard to this clone: Relative to the germline gene, one junction end is altered; a read error may explain this. The rearrangement joins TRBV5-4 to TRBJ2-3; 8 bases map to TRBD2. This CDR3 region has 16 residues. Germline V gene sequence: CDR1 SGHNT, CDR2 YYREEE (reference sequence). The CDR3 spells CASSLGASGPPPNRFF. The CDR3 nucleotides are TGTGCCAGCAGCTTGGGAGCTAGCGGGCCTCCTCCAAATCGATTTTTT.

V usage is TRBV30 and J usage is TRBJ2-1; D gene uncertain. Trimming left V 2 bases short and J 10 bases short, with 9 bases between. The CDR3 runs to 11 residues. Germline V gives CDR1 GTSNPN, CDR2 SVGIG (reference sequence). The CDR3 DNA is TGTGCCTGGAGTCCCCTAGTCGAGCAGTTCTTC. Its translation is CAWSPLVEQFF. The whole variable domain, remainder taken from reference TRBV30 and TRBJ2-1, is SQTIHQWPATLVQPVGSPLSLECTVEGTSNPNLYWYRQAAGRGLQLLFYSVGIGQISSEVPQNLSASRPQDRQFILSSKKLLLSDSGFYLCAWSPLVEQFFGPGTRLTVL.

This sequence joins TRBV5-1 and TRBJ1-2; TRBD1 aligns across 11 bases. The ends lost 4 bases at V and 7 bases at J; junction bases unmatched: 9. Germline V gene sequence: CDR1 SGHRS, CDR2 YFSETQ. The CDR3 has 15 amino acids. The CDR3 DNA reads TGCGCCAGCAGCCCCCAGGACAGGGGGCGAGGTGGCTACACCTTC. It translates to CASSPQDRGRGGYTF.

V and J are TRBV7-2 and TRBJ2-1, with TRBD2 as a possible D gene (5 bases). The CDR3 length is 14 residues. CDR1 is SGHTA and CDR2 is FQGNSA in the germline V gene. Trimming cost V 4 bases and J 5 bases, with 12 bases left between them. The CDR3 coding sequence is TGTGCCAGCAGCTCCGAGGGAGACCACAATGAGCAGTTCTTC. Translation: CASSSEGDHNEQFF.

As DNA, the CDR3 is TGTGCCAGCAGCTCCCAATCGAGCGGGAGGGTAAAAAACATTCAGTACTTC. This translates into CASSSQSSGRVKNIQYF. The chain links TRBV7-3 to TRBJ2-4, with 10 bases aligning to TRBD2. V was clipped by 4 bases and J by 4 bases; unmatched bases: 10. Germline values: CDR1 SGHTA, CDR2 FQGTGA. The CDR3 length is 17 residues.